One and the same sample provided the 32 T cell receptor beta chains below, sequenced in a study of T cells in Graves' hyperthyroidism and ophthalmopathy. Amplification of TCR beta CDR3 regions used RNA as the template. The TCR CDR3 first-round RT-PCR relied on the HTBI primer set. In TCRdb, the multiplex PCR reads were re-called with MiXCR into one record per CDR3 protein. The sample holds roughly 240,000 distinct CDR3 sequences, roughly 15% seen once. Material: blood. These receptors all come from a woman younger than 30 with Graves' ophthalmopathy.

There are many counts of this clonotype. The CDR3 reads CASSYWDRFRNQPQHF. CDR3 bases: TGTGCCAGCAGTTACTGGGACAGGTTTCGCAATCAGCCCCAGCATTTT. The chain has TRBV6-2 or TRBV6-3 and TRBJ1-5, with 8 bases identical to TRBD1. J was trimmed by 2 bases and V by 1 base; bases with no gene match: 4. CDR1 and CDR2 from the germline V gene are MNHEY and SVGEGT. The CDR3 is 16 residues long.

V gene TRBV6-2 or TRBV6-3 combines with J gene TRBJ2-7; D remains unclear. The germline CDR1 and CDR2 sequences are MNHEY and SVGEGT. This CDR3 has 16 amino acids. Trimming removed 0 bases at V and 5 bases at J, with 17 bases between. CDR3 residues: CASSYSIHGKAHEQYF. The CDR3 nucleotides read TGTGCCAGCAGTTACTCTATACATGGGAAAGCGCACGAGCAGTACTTC.

This clonotype was recorded many times. The chain couples TRBV29-1 to TRBJ1-1; 7 bases are a match to TRBD1. Losses at the gene ends were 5 bases for V and 4 bases for J; bases not matched to a gene: 7. Germline V gene lookup returns CDR1 SQVTM and CDR2 ANQGSEA. This CDR3 spans 13 amino acids. This CDR3 is CSVPGQMGTEAFF. Written as DNA, the CDR3 is TGCAGCGTTCCGGGACAGATGGGCACTGAAGCTTTCTTT.

There are many counts of this clonotype. This chain joins TRBV11-2 and TRBJ2-7, with 7 bases lining up with TRBD1. The CDR3 spans 15 residues. Per germline, CDR1 SGHAT and CDR2 FQNNGV. V was clipped by 5 bases and J by 0 bases; unmatched bases: 7. The CDR3 coding sequence is TGTGCCAGCAGCGTTACCGGGACAGCCTCCTACGAGCAGTACTTC. It codes for CASSVTGTASYEQYF. Combining the CDR3 with reference TRBV11-2 and TRBJ2-7 gives the whole variable domain EAGVAQSPRYKIIEKRQSVAFWCNPISGHATLYWYQQILGQGPKLLIQFQNNGVVDDSQLPKDRFSAERLKGVDSTLKIQPAKLEDSAVYLCASSVTGTASYEQYFGPGTRLTVT.

This clonotype was counted at least ten times. This chain connects TRBV12-3 or TRBV12-4 to TRBJ2-3, with 9 nucleotides matching TRBD1. CDR3 length: 18 residues. Unmatched junction bases numbered 15, after V lost 5 bases and J lost 3 bases. CDR3 nucleotides: TGTGCCAGCAGTCTTACTCCTCCGGGACAGGGTGTTACAGATACGCAGTATTTT. It codes for CASSLTPPGQGVTDTQYF.

Ten or more counts support this clonotype. CDR3 DNA: TGTGCCAGCAGCCTAGGACAAAACCAGAACACTGAAGCTTTCTTT. Its protein product is CASSLGQNQNTEAFF. The V and J genes are TRBV5-8 and TRBJ1-1; TRBD1 is a possible D gene (5 bases). The CDR3 has 15 residues. Germline assignment: CDR1 SGHTS and CDR2 YDEGEE. V was cut by 4 bases and J by 1 base, with 14 bases left in between.

This clonotype was picked up many times. The V call is TRBV27, the J call TRBJ2-5; 8 bases are a match to TRBD2. There are 15 residues in the CDR3. Trimming cost V 3 bases and J 5 bases; bases outside gene matches: 8. Germline CDR1 MNHEY, CDR2 SMNVEV (reference sequence). The CDR3 region is CASSFLDGGAETQYF. CDR3 DNA sequence: TGTGCCAGCAGTTTTCTCGACGGGGGGGCTGAGACCCAGTACTTC.

This clonotype has just a few counts. V usage is TRBV20-1 and J usage is TRBJ1-6; D call uncertain. V was shortened by 0 bases and J by 9 bases, with 9 bases between the two germline ends. Germline CDR1 DFQATT, CDR2 SNEGSKA (reference sequence). The length of the CDR3 is 13 residues. CDR3: CSARDPFFSPLHF. CDR3 DNA: TGCAGTGCTAGAGATCCCTTTTTTTCACCCCTCCACTTT.

The V and J genes are TRBV11-2 and TRBJ2-5; D remains ambiguous. The V gene's germline CDR1 is SGHAT and CDR2 FQNNGV. The CDR3 is 14 residues long. V dropped 3 bases and J dropped 3 bases, with 11 bases sitting between them. The CDR3 is CASSFLGLEETQYF. In nucleotides, the CDR3 is TGTGCCAGCAGCTTCTTGGGGTTGGAAGAGACCCAGTACTTC.

This clonotype was counted a few times. The J gene is TRBJ2-7, the V gene TRBV20-1, with TRBD1 identical over 9 bases. Germline V gives CDR1 DFQATT, CDR2 SNEGSKA (reference sequence). The CDR3 is 14 amino acids. The V gene end was trimmed by 6 bases and the J gene end by 1 base; junction bases not matched to a gene: 7. The CDR3 nucleotides are TGCAGTGCCCGGGACAGGGTGGGTTCCTACGAGCAGTACTTC. Encoded protein: CSARDRVGSYEQYF.

The sample holds many counts of this clonotype. CDR3 protein: CASSLAEGGAYEQYF. CDR3 coding DNA: TGTGCCAGCAGCTTAGCTGAGGGGGGAGCCTACGAGCAGTACTTC. This sequence joins TRBV11-1 and TRBJ2-7; either TRBD1 or TRBD2 may supply D (6 bases each). Germline CDR1 and CDR2: SGHAT and FQDESV (reference sequence). The CDR3 runs to 15 residues. Trimming cost V 0 bases and J 2 bases, with 11 bases left between them. Based on the CDR3 plus reference TRBV11-1 and TRBJ2-7, the full variable domain is EAEVAQSPRYKITEKSQAVAFWCDPISGHATLYWYRQILGQGPELLVQFQDESVVDDSQLPKDRFSAERLKGVDSTLKIQPAELGDSAMYLCASSLAEGGAYEQYFGPGTRLTVT.

At least ten counts were recorded for this clonotype. This chain uses TRBV19 with TRBJ1-2; D not certain. Germline V gives CDR1 LNHDA, CDR2 SQIVND (reference sequence). The V end lost 4 bases, the J end lost 1 base, and 13 bases lay between the germline ends. The length of the CDR3 is 15 residues. The CDR3, as DNA: TGTGCCAGTAGTACAAACTTTTGGAATAACTATGGCTACACCTTC. Translated, it gives CASSTNFWNNYGYTF.

This clonotype was seen ten or more times. The chain recombines TRBV2 with TRBJ1-1, with D unresolved. With 6 bases removed from V and 0 bases from J, the gap between germline ends came to 11 bases. Germline CDR1 and CDR2: SNHLY and FYNNEI. This CDR3 is built from 14 residues. The DNA of the CDR3 is TGTGCCAGCAGGGTAGTGGGCATGAACACTGAAGCTTTCTTT. Its translation is CASRVVGMNTEAFF.

This clonotype occurred once. It may be a read error: a sequence one base away is much more abundant. J is TRBJ1-5 and V is TRBV19, with 7 positions matching TRBD1. The CDR3 runs 16 residues. V trimming: 3 bases; J trimming: 6 bases; junction bases outside the gene matches: 11. The germline V gene encodes CDR1 LNHDA and CDR2 SQIVND (reference sequence). In DNA form, the CDR3 reads TGTGCCAGTAGTATTACCGCAGGGGGGCCTGCTCAGCCCCAGCATTTT. Amino acids: CASSITAGGPAQPQHF.

Ten or more counts support this clonotype. The V and J genes are TRBV28 and TRBJ2-5; perhaps TRBD1 as D (5 bases). The CDR3 has 16 amino acids. V gave up 2 bases and J gave up 4 bases, with 17 bases separating them. Germline CDR1 is MDHEN and CDR2 is SYDVKM. The CDR3 reads CASSLIYRGHPETQYF. Written as DNA, the CDR3 is TGTGCCAGCAGTTTAATTTATAGGGGCCATCCAGAGACCCAGTACTTC. The variable domain in full, with the rest retrieved from reference TRBV28 and TRBJ2-5, is DVKVTQSSRYLVKRTGEKVFLECVQDMDHENMFWYRQDPGLGLRLIYFSYDVKMKEKGDIPEGYSVSREKKERFSLILESASTNQTSMYLCASSLIYRGHPETQYFGPGTRLLVL.

This clonotype was observed at least ten times. CDR3 region: CASSHQVGGASDTQYF. The CDR3 coding sequence is TGTGCCAGCAGCCACCAAGTCGGGGGGGCCTCAGATACGCAGTATTTT. The genes are TRBV14 and TRBJ2-3; 8 nucleotides align to TRBD2. The CDR3 has 16 residues. Germline assignment: CDR1 SGHDN and CDR2 FVKESK. The J segment lost 4 bases and the V segment lost 3 bases, leaving 9 bases of the junction unmatched.

This clonotype was recorded many times. The gene calls are TRBV12-3 or TRBV12-4 and TRBJ2-7, with 10 bases matching TRBD2. Trimming at V came to 1 base and at J to 3 bases, leaving 3 bases not matched to a gene. CDR3 length equals 15 residues. As DNA, the CDR3 is TGTGCCAGCAGTTTAGTAACTAGCGGGGTCTACGAGCAGTACTTC. As protein: CASSLVTSGVYEQYF.

This clonotype was seen a handful of times. A much more abundant neighbour one base away suggests this may be a read error. The chain links TRBV7-3 to TRBJ1-1, with D unclear. Looked up from germline, CDR1 is SGHTA and CDR2 is FQGTGA. The CDR3 has 14 residues. CDR3 sequence reads: CASGLTPENTEAFF. The CDR3 nucleotides are TGTGCCAGCGGCTTAACCCCGGAAAACACTGAAGCTTTCTTT.

This clonotype showed up many times. The V gene is TRBV5-1, the J gene TRBJ2-4, with TRBD2 matching over 14 bases. The CDR3 has 15 amino acids. Germline CDR1 is SGHRS and CDR2 is YFSETQ. J gave up 12 bases and V 1 base, and 6 bases lay outside the gene matches. CDR3 in DNA: TGCGCCAGCAGCTTGTCCGGGACTAGCGGGGGAGATCAGTACTTC. Protein sequence: CASSLSGTSGGDQYF.

This clonotype was seen a few times. The V gene is TRBV6-1, the J gene TRBJ2-2; 9 nucleotides agree with TRBD2. Germline V gives CDR1 MNHNS, CDR2 SASEGT. V trimming: 10 bases; J trimming: 7 bases; junction bases outside the gene matches: 10. CDR3 length equals 14 residues. The CDR3 nucleotides are TGTGCCATCCGGCGGGAGGGCGGCGACGGGGAGCTGTTTTTT. Translating it yields CAIRREGGDGELFF.

At least ten counts were recorded for this clonotype. This chain uses TRBV6-1 with TRBJ2-2; perhaps TRBD2 as D (6 bases). The ends were cut back, 6 bases at V and 6 bases at J, with 20 bases in the middle. The CDR3 is 16 residues long. Germline V gene sequence: CDR1 MNHNS, CDR2 SASEGT. The CDR3 protein is CASRVIAGRAAGELFF. Here the CDR3 DNA reads TGTGCCAGCAGGGTTATTGCGGGGCGGGCCGCCGGGGAGCTGTTTTTT.

This clonotype was counted at least ten times. The chain is built from TRBV20-1 and TRBJ1-4; D not resolved. V was cut by 0 bases and J by 5 bases, with 13 bases left in between. CDR1 and CDR2 (germline): DFQATT, SNEGSKA (reference sequence). The CDR3 totals 15 residues. CDR3 loop: CSARDRFMSNEKLFF. The CDR3 bases are TGCAGTGCTAGAGATAGGTTTATGAGCAATGAAAAACTGTTTTTT.

The CDR3 bases are TGTGCCAGCAACCCGGGACAGGGGATCTCCCAAGAGACCCAGTACTTC. Its translation is CASNPGQGISQETQYF. The V and J genes are TRBV12-3 or TRBV12-4 and TRBJ2-5, with TRBD1 identical over 10 bases. V was clipped by 7 bases and J by 1 base; unmatched bases: 9. The CDR3 covers 16 residues.

This clonotype was seen more than once but under ten times. In nucleotides, the CDR3 is TGCAGTGCTAGTCGGGGATTTAATGAAAAACTGTTTTTT. Encoded protein: CSASRGFNEKLFF. The chain couples TRBV20-1 to TRBJ1-4, with D unresolved. The CDR3 spans 13 residues. Between the trimmed V and J ends, which lost 3 bases and 4 bases, there was a span of 9 bases. Germline loops: CDR1 DFQATT, CDR2 SNEGSKA (reference sequence).

This clonotype was recorded many times. A much larger clone sits a single nucleotide away, making a read error possible. The rearrangement links TRBV3-1 to TRBJ2-1, with 7 bases identical to TRBD2. This CDR3 comprises 15 residues. Germline V gene sequence: CDR1 LGHDT, CDR2 YNNKEL (reference sequence). Trimming cost V 5 bases and J 8 bases; bases outside gene matches: 12. In nucleotides, the CDR3 is TGTGCCAGCAGCGATACCGGGACTAACGCCTATGAGCAGTTCTTC. This gives the protein CASSDTGTNAYEQFF.

In its sample, this clonotype was seen many times. V is TRBV18 and J is TRBJ2-7; TRBD1 aligns across 7 bases. The germline gives CDR1 KGHSH, CDR2 LQKENI. The CDR3 runs 14 residues. J was trimmed by 3 bases and V by 3 bases; bases with no gene match: 5. The CDR3 region is CASSPRYRGYEQYF. The CDR3 region has the DNA TGTGCCAGCTCACCTCGGTACAGGGGCTACGAGCAGTACTTC.

In its sample, this clonotype was seen many times. The rearrangement links TRBV3-1 to TRBJ2-1, with TRBD2 identical over 9 bases. J gave up 6 bases and V 0 bases, and 12 bases lay outside the gene matches. CDR1 LGHDT and CDR2 YNNKEL come from the germline V gene (reference sequence). The CDR3 extends over 18 amino acids. The DNA of the CDR3 is TGTGCCAGCAGCCAAGAGAGCTACGTAGCGGGAGCCGGCAATGAGCAGTTCTTC. Translating it yields CASSQESYVAGAGNEQFF.

This clonotype was observed a handful of times. CDR3 coding DNA: TGTGCCAGCAGTTATTCTCTGGTGTCAGGGACAGGGGGAACCGGGGAGCTGTTTTTT. Its translation is CASSYSLVSGTGGTGELFF. This chain connects TRBV6-9 to TRBJ2-2, with 11 bases that match TRBD1. J gave up 5 bases and V 0 bases, and 11 bases lay outside the gene matches. The germline CDR1 and CDR2 sequences are MNHGY and SVAAGI. The CDR3 contains 19 residues.

This clonotype was detected a few times. J is TRBJ2-7 and V is TRBV28; the match to TRBD2 covers 8 bases. V lost 4 bases, J lost 5 bases, and 16 bases stayed unmatched. Germline V CDR1 and CDR2: MDHEN, SYDVKM. This CDR3 contains 17 residues. The CDR3 reads CASSSPPFGREVNEQYF. CDR3 nucleotide sequence: TGTGCCAGCAGTTCCCCCCCTTTTGGGCGGGAGGTAAACGAGCAGTACTTC. The full variable domain, its missing parts supplied by reference TRBV28 and TRBJ2-7, is DVKVTQSSRYLVKRTGEKVFLECVQDMDHENMFWYRQDPGLGLRLIYFSYDVKMKEKGDIPEGYSVSREKKERFSLILESASTNQTSMYLCASSSPPFGREVNEQYFGPGTRLTVT.

This clonotype was seen ten or more times. V usage is TRBV28 and J usage is TRBJ1-6, with a weak D call TRBD1 (5 bases). Germline CDR1 reads MDHEN; CDR2 reads SYDVKM. The CDR3 length is 14 residues. V was trimmed by 5 bases and J by 10 bases, leaving 15 bases between them. CDR3 DNA sequence: TGTGCCAGCAGTGCCGGGACGACCCAATCACCCCTCCACTTT. This encodes CASSAGTTQSPLHF.

The sample holds a few counts of this clonotype. The junction differs from germline at one of its ends, possibly a read error. The V and J genes are TRBV5-1 and TRBJ2-7; D perhaps matches TRBD1 (5 bases). Germline loops: CDR1 SGHRS, CDR2 YFSETQ. The CDR3 length is 13 residues. DNA of the CDR3: TGCGTCAGCAGCTTTCAGGGAAACTACGAGCAGTACTTC. Translation: CVSSFQGNYEQYF.

This clonotype appeared many times. The chain combines TRBV7-2 with TRBJ2-1; 9 nucleotides match TRBD1. The CDR3 spans 13 residues. In germline, CDR1 is SGHTA, CDR2 FQGNSA. J was trimmed by 7 bases and V by 5 bases; bases with no gene match: 3. The CDR3 coding sequence is TGTGCCAGCAGCCTCGGACAGGGGAATGAGCAGTTCTTC. Translating it yields CASSLGQGNEQFF.